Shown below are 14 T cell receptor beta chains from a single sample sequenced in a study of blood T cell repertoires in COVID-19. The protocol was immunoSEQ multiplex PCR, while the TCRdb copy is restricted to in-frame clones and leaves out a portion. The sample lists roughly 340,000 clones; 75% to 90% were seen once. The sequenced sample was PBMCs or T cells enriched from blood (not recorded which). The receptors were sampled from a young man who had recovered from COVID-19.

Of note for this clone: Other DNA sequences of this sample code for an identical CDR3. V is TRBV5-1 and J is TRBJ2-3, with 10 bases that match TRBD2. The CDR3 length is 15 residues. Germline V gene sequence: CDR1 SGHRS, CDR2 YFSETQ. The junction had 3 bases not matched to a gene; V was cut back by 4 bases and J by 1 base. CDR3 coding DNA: TGCGCCAGCAGCCCCCTAGCGGGGGGCACAGATACGCAGTATTTT. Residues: CASSPLAGGTDTQYF.

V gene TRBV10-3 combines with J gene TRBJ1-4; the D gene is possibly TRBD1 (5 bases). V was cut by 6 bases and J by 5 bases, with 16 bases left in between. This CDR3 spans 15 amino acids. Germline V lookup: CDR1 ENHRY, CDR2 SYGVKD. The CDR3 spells CAIRGGAGWNEKLFF. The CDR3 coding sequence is TGTGCCATCAGGGGCGGGGCAGGTTGGAATGAAAAACTGTTTTTT.

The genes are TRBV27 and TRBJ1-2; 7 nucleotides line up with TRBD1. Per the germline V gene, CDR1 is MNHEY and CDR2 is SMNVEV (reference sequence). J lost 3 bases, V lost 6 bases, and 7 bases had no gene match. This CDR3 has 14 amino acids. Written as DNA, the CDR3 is TGTGCCAGCAGCCAGGACAGGTCTTACTATGGCTACACCTTC. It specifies CASSQDRSYYGYTF.

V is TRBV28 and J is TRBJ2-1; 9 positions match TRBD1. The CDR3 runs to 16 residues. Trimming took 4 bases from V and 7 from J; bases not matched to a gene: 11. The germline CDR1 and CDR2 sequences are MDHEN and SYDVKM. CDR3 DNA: TGTGCCAGCAGTTCAGGGGGGACAGGGTTTCCAAATGAGCAGTTCTTC. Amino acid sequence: CASSSGGTGFPNEQFF.

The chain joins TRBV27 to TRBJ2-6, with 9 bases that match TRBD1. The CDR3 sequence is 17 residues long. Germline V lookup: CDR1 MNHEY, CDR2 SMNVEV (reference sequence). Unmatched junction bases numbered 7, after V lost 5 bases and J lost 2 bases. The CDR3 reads CASSQTGGAAGANVLTF. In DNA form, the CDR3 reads TGTGCCAGCAGTCAAACAGGGGGCGCGGCTGGGGCCAACGTCCTGACTTTC. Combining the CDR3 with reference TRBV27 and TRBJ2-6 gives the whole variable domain EAQVTQNPRYLITVTGKKLTVTCSQNMNHEYMSWYRQDPGLGLRQIYYSMNVEVTDKGDVPEGYKVSRKEKRNFPLILESPSPNQTSLYFCASSQTGGAAGANVLTFGAGSRLTVL.

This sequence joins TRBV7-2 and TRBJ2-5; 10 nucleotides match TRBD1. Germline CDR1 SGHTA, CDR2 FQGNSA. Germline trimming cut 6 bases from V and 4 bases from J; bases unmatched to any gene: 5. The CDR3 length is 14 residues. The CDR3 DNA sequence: TGTGCCAGCAGTGGGACAGGGGATCGAGAGACCCAGTACTTC. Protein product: CASSGTGDRETQYF.

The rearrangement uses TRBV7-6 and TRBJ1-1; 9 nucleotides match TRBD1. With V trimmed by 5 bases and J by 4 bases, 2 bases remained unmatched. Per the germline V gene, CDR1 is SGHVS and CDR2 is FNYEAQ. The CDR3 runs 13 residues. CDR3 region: CASSLTGGTEAFF. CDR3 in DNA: TGTGCCAGCAGCCTGACAGGGGGCACTGAAGCTTTCTTT.

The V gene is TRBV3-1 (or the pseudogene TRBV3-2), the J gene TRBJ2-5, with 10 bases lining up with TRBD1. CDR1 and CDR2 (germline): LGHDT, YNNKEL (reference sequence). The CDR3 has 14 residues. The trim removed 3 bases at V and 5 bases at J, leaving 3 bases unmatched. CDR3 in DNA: TGTGCCAGCAGCCAGGGGACAGGGGTCGAGACCCAGTACTTC. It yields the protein CASSQGTGVETQYF.

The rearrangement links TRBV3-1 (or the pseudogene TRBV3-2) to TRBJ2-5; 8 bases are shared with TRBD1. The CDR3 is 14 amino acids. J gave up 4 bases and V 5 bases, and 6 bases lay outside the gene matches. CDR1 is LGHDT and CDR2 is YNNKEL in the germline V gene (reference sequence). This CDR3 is CASSSRTGRETQYF. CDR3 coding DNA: TGTGCCAGCAGCTCTCGGACAGGGAGAGAGACCCAGTACTTC.

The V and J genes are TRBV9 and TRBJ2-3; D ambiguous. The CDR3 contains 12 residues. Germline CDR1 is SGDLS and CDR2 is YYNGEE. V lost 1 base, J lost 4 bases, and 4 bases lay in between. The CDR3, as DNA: TGTGCCAGCAGCGTAAGCGCAGATACGCAGTATTTT. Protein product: CASSVSADTQYF.

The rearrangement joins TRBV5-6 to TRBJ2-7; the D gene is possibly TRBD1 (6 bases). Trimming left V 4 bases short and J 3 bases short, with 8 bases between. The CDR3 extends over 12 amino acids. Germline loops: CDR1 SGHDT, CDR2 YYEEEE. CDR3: CASSRTVYEQYF. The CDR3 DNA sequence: TGTGCCAGCAGCCGGACAGTCTACGAGCAGTACTTC.

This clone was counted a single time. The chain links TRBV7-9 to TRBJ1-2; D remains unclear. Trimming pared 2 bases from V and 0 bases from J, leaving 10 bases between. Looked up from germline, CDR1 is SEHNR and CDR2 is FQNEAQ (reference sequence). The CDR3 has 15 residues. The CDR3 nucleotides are TGTGCCAGCAGCTTATGGCCAGAAACTAACTATGGCTACACCTTC. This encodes CASSLWPETNYGYTF.

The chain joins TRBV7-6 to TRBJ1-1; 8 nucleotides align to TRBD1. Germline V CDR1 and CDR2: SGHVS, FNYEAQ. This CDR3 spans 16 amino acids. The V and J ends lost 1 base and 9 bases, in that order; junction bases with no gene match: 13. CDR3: CASSLEIGTGGTQAFF. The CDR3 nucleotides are TGTGCCAGCAGCTTAGAGATAGGGACAGGCGGCACCCAAGCTTTCTTT.

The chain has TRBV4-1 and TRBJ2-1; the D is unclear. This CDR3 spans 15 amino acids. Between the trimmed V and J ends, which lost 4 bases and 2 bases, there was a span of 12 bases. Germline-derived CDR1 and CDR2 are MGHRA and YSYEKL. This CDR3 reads CASSPAELAYNEQFF. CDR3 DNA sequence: TGCGCCAGCAGCCCGGCGGAGCTAGCCTACAATGAGCAGTTCTTC.